The 8 T cell receptor beta chains below come from one sample, sequenced in a study of cytomegalovirus exposure and HLA in healthy donors. 13 Jbeta primers and 60 Vbeta primers were used for the PCR. Clones were sequenced by immunoSEQ multiplex PCR, and TCRdb holds only the in-frame ones, with some missing. The sample includes approximately 110,000 clones, more than 60% of them seen just once. The sequencing sample was made of PBMCs. These TCRs come from a woman in her forties in good health and CMV-seronegative.

V gene TRBV19 combines with J gene TRBJ1-4; no clear D gene. Germline CDR1 is LNHDA and CDR2 is SQIVND (reference sequence). This CDR3 has 14 amino acids. V dropped 10 bases and J dropped 4 bases, with 16 bases sitting between them. The DNA for the CDR3 is TGTGCCACCACATCCTCCGGGAGTAATGAAAAACTGTTTTTT. As protein: CATTSSGSNEKLFF.

This rearrangement joins TRBV5-1 to TRBJ2-6; 12 nucleotides line up with TRBD1. The germline V gene has CDR1 SGHRS and CDR2 YFSETQ. Losses at the gene ends were 3 bases for V and 4 bases for J; bases not matched to a gene: 8. This CDR3 has 18 residues. The CDR3 sequence: CASSSVGQGAPGANVLTF. The CDR3 region has the DNA TGCGCCAGCAGCTCAGTGGGACAGGGGGCGCCGGGGGCCAACGTCCTGACTTTC.

The chain joins TRBV7-2 to TRBJ1-4, with no clear D. This CDR3 region has 13 residues. The germline V gene has CDR1 SGHTA and CDR2 FQGNSA. Trimming shortened V by 5 bases and J by 6 bases, and 10 bases separated the two germline ends. CDR3 sequence reads: CASSRLTDEKLFF. The CDR3 DNA reads as TGTGCCAGCAGCAGGCTTACAGATGAAAAACTGTTTTTT.

This sequence joins TRBV5-1 and TRBJ2-7, with 10 bases aligning to TRBD2. J lost 2 bases, V lost 4 bases, and 6 bases had no gene match. Germline-derived CDR1 and CDR2 are SGHRS and YFSETQ. The CDR3 covers 15 residues. The CDR3 loop is CASSPETSGTYEQYF. The CDR3 DNA reads TGCGCCAGCAGCCCGGAAACTAGCGGGACCTACGAGCAGTACTTC.

J is TRBJ2-7 and V is TRBV13; 12 bases are shared with TRBD2. V shed 5 bases, J shed 1 base, and the junction held 15 bases outside the gene matches. The V gene's germline CDR1 is PRHDT and CDR2 FYEKMQ (reference sequence). The CDR3 spans 19 residues. DNA of the CDR3: TGTGCCAGCAGCCTCCGGACTTCAGGACTAGCGGGGACTTCCTACGAGCAGTACTTC. Translating gives CASSLRTSGLAGTSYEQYF.

The chain recombines TRBV29-1 with TRBJ2-1; TRBD2 matches 7 bases. The CDR3 is made up of 17 amino acids. The V and J ends lost 7 bases and 0 bases, in that order; junction bases with no gene match: 15. Germline CDR1 reads SQVTM; CDR2 reads ANQGSEA. The CDR3 bases are TGCAGCGCATTGCGGGGTAGCGGGTCTAGCTCCTACAATGAGCAGTTCTTC. This sequence encodes CSALRGSGSSSYNEQFF.

V and J are TRBV28 and TRBJ2-2, with 9 bases matching TRBD2. Trimming at V came to 3 bases and at J to 5 bases, leaving 7 bases not matched to a gene. The CDR3 length is 16 residues. The germline gives CDR1 MDHEN, CDR2 SYDVKM. CDR3 nucleotide sequence: TGTGCCAGCAGTTTCCCTAGCGGGACTGGGACCGGGGAGCTGTTTTTT. The encoded protein is CASSFPSGTGTGELFF. Looking up the rest from reference TRBV28 and TRBJ2-2 gives the full variable domain: DVKVTQSSRYLVKRTGEKVFLECVQDMDHENMFWYRQDPGLGLRLIYFSYDVKMKEKGDIPEGYSVSREKKERFSLILESASTNQTSMYLCASSFPSGTGTGELFFGEGSRLTVL.

The chain employs TRBV2 and TRBJ1-6, with 7 bases that match TRBD1. With 6 bases clipped from V and 7 bases from J, the junction kept 18 bases outside the gene matches. There are 18 residues in the CDR3. CDR1 SNHLY and CDR2 FYNNEI come from the germline V gene. In nucleotides, the CDR3 is TGTGCCAGCAGGGATGAAACATTCTGGGACAGCATCAATTCACCCCTCCACTTT. It yields the protein CASRDETFWDSINSPLHF.